The 23 T cell receptor beta chains in this list originate from one sample, sequenced in a study of cytomegalovirus exposure and HLA in healthy donors. Amplification used 60 Vbeta primers and 13 Jbeta primers. The assay was immunoSEQ multiplex PCR, and TCRdb's table has in-frame clones only and misses some. Of about 200,000 clones listed, roughly three quarters are singletons. The sample comprised PBMCs. Every receptor here comes from a male donor in good health and CMV-seropositive.

The chain couples TRBV28 to TRBJ1-2, with 8 bases fitting TRBD1. The germline V gene has CDR1 MDHEN and CDR2 SYDVKM. V trimming: 5 bases; J trimming: 11 bases; junction bases outside the gene matches: 7. The length of the CDR3 is 12 residues. The CDR3 loop is CASSIAGTGYTF. CDR3 nucleotide sequence: TGTGCCAGCAGTATTGCCGGGACAGGATACACCTTC.

V is TRBV18 and J is TRBJ2-2; 11 bases map to TRBD2. The germline V gene encodes CDR1 KGHSH and CDR2 LQKENI. J lost 5 bases, V lost 3 bases, and 8 bases had no gene match. CDR3 length: 17 amino acids. CDR3 protein: CASSPLAGGRGTGELFF. CDR3 sequence (DNA): TGTGCCAGCTCACCCCTAGCGGGGGGACGAGGGACCGGGGAGCTGTTTTTT.

The chain couples TRBV5-1 to TRBJ2-6, with D possibly being TRBD2 (7 bases). V lost 6 bases and J 2 bases, leaving 21 bases between the germline ends. The CDR3 consists of 18 residues. Germline values: CDR1 SGHRS, CDR2 YFSETQ. The CDR3 DNA is TGCGCCAGCACCGTCAAGGGGGGGGCAGGGACTGGGGCCAACGTCCTGACTTTC. Its translation: CASTVKGGAGTGANVLTF.

V usage is TRBV6-6 and J usage is TRBJ2-7, with 10 bases aligning to TRBD2. This CDR3 region has 14 residues. Germline V gene lookup returns CDR1 MNHNY and CDR2 SVGAGI (reference sequence). V lost 5 bases to trimming and J lost 2 bases; unmatched junction nucleotides: 3. DNA for the CDR3: TGTGCCAGCAGTGGTCTAGCGGGAGCCTACGAGCAGTACTTC. Translation gives CASSGLAGAYEQYF.

V and J are TRBV14 and TRBJ2-3; TRBD2 matches at 12 bases. Trimming cost V 1 base and J 2 bases; bases outside gene matches: 13. This CDR3 comprises 20 residues. CDR1 is SGHDN and CDR2 is FVKESK in the germline V gene. The chain's CDR3 is CASSQVFRLAGAGPTDTQYF. In nucleotides, the CDR3 is TGTGCCAGCAGCCAAGTGTTCCGACTAGCGGGAGCGGGGCCCACAGATACGCAGTATTTT.

The chain carries TRBV9 and TRBJ2-7, with D maybe TRBD2 (6 bases). In germline, CDR1 is SGDLS, CDR2 YYNGEE. V was pared by 0 bases and J by 2 bases, with 12 bases between. The CDR3 covers 15 residues. CDR3 sequence: CASSVAVSGTYEQYF. The CDR3 DNA is TGTGCCAGCAGCGTAGCAGTTAGCGGTACCTACGAGCAGTACTTC.

This chain uses TRBV11-3 with TRBJ2-2, with D possibly TRBD2 on 5 matching bases. Looked up from germline, CDR1 is SGHNT and CDR2 is YENEEA. V lost 5 bases and J 6 bases, leaving 16 bases between the germline ends. The CDR3 runs to 15 residues. CDR3 sequence (DNA): TGTGCCAGCAGCGAGAGGGAGAGGGATCCCGGGGAGCTGTTTTTT. Protein product: CASSERERDPGELFF.

The chain employs TRBV18 and TRBJ1-2, with TRBD1 matching 8 bases. With 5 bases clipped from V and 3 bases from J, the junction kept 2 bases outside the gene matches. Germline V CDR1 and CDR2: KGHSH, LQKENI. The CDR3 length is 13 residues. CDR3 nucleotide sequence: TGTGCCAGCTCAACACAGGGGGACTATGGCTACACCTTC. Its translation is CASSTQGDYGYTF.

The rearrangement joins TRBV25-1 to TRBJ1-6, with 8 bases identical to TRBD1. The CDR3 loop spans 15 amino acids. The germline CDR1 and CDR2 sequences are MGHDK and SYGVNS. After removal of 1 base from V and 10 bases from J, the junction contained 6 bases not matched to a gene. This CDR3 is CASSESGTGESPLHF. DNA of the CDR3: TGTGCCAGCAGTGAATCAGGGACAGGAGAATCACCCCTCCACTTT.

This rearrangement joins TRBV27 to TRBJ2-1; D possibly corresponds to TRBD1 (5 bases). This CDR3 comprises 14 residues. Looked up from germline, CDR1 is MNHEY and CDR2 is SMNVEV (reference sequence). Trimming left V 10 bases short and J 2 bases short, with 15 bases between. This chain's CDR3 is CATTRTSPYNEQFF. The CDR3 DNA reads as TGTGCCACCACGAGGACATCCCCCTACAATGAGCAGTTCTTC.

The genes are TRBV27 and TRBJ1-1; tentative D call: TRBD1 (5 bases). Germline lookup yields CDR1 MNHEY and CDR2 SMNVEV (reference sequence). V lost 4 bases and J lost 3, with 15 bases in between. CDR3 length equals 15 residues. CDR3 DNA sequence: TGTGCCAGCAGTTGGGAGGGGAACTGGTACACTGAAGCTTTCTTT. It encodes CASSWEGNWYTEAFF.

The chain couples TRBV25-1 to TRBJ2-2; D gene unclear. V was pared by 0 bases and J by 1 base, with 6 bases between. The CDR3 consists of 15 residues. CDR1 and CDR2 from the germline V gene are MGHDK and SYGVNS. The CDR3 region is CASSEYEMNTGELFF. DNA of the CDR3: TGTGCCAGCAGTGAATATGAGATGAACACCGGGGAGCTGTTTTTT.

The CDR3 region is CASSPNLADSYEQYF. Written as DNA, the CDR3 is TGTGCCAGCAGCCCAAATCTGGCAGACTCCTACGAGCAGTACTTC. The V gene is TRBV7-9, the J gene TRBJ2-7; D not resolved. CDR1 is SEHNR, CDR2 FQNEAQ, per germline (reference sequence). V gave up 5 bases and J gave up 0 bases, with 14 bases separating them. This CDR3 region has 15 residues.

This sequence joins TRBV9 and TRBJ1-3; tentatively, D is TRBD1 (5 bases). With 2 bases removed from V and 7 bases from J, the gap between germline ends came to 10 bases. Germline CDR1 reads SGDLS; CDR2 reads YYNGEE. The CDR3 spans 13 residues. Here the CDR3 DNA reads TGTGCCAGCAGCGTTTACCCAGGGAACACCATATATTTT. Its protein is CASSVYPGNTIYF.

This chain joins TRBV19 and TRBJ1-3; D remains ambiguous. The CDR3 covers 13 residues. With 7 bases removed from V and 1 base from J, the gap between germline ends came to 8 bases. The germline CDR1 and CDR2 sequences are LNHDA and SQIVND (reference sequence). In DNA, the CDR3 is TGTGCCAGTATTAATCCTTCTGGAAACACCATATATTTT. Protein product: CASINPSGNTIYF.

The rearrangement uses TRBV7-9 and TRBJ2-1; D gene unclear. The V and J ends lost 5 bases and 6 bases respectively, with 8 bases between them. In germline, CDR1 is SEHNR, CDR2 FQNEAQ (reference sequence). This CDR3 has 12 amino acids. The CDR3: CASSLTGNEQFF. The CDR3 DNA reads TGTGCCAGCAGCCTCACCGGCAATGAGCAGTTCTTC.

The CDR3 is CASRGQDNYGYTF. In DNA, the CDR3 is TGTGCCAGCAGGGGACAGGATAACTATGGCTACACCTTC. The V call is TRBV27, the J call TRBJ1-2; 8 bases match TRBD1. V gave up 6 bases and J gave up 1 base; unmatched junction bases: 1. CDR1 and CDR2 from the germline V gene are MNHEY and SMNVEV (reference sequence). The CDR3 is made up of 13 amino acids.

This chain links TRBV7-2 with TRBJ2-7; D remains ambiguous. V lost 2 bases and J 6 bases, leaving 14 bases between the germline ends. CDR1 is SGHTA, CDR2 FQGNSA, per germline. The CDR3 extends over 14 amino acids. The CDR3 DNA reads as TGTGCCAGCAGCTTAAATTTAGCAACTCCCGAGCAGTACTTC. Translating it yields CASSLNLATPEQYF.

The chain is built from TRBV19 and TRBJ2-5; D is uncertain. V lost 8 bases, J lost 5 bases, and 12 bases lay in between. Germline assignment: CDR1 LNHDA and CDR2 SQIVND (reference sequence). The CDR3 contains 12 residues. The CDR3 sequence is CASSDFGETQYF. CDR3 DNA: TGTGCCAGTTCGGATTTCGGGGAGACCCAGTACTTC.

This rearrangement joins TRBV5-5 to TRBJ2-5; 7 bases line up with TRBD2. The CDR3 length is 12 residues. The V and J ends lost 4 bases and 5 bases, in that order; junction bases with no gene match: 2. The germline gives CDR1 SGHKS, CDR2 YYEKEE (reference sequence). The CDR3 sequence is CASSRGEETQYF. In DNA, the CDR3 is TGTGCCAGCAGCCGGGGGGAGGAGACCCAGTACTTC.

The V and J genes are TRBV6-5 and TRBJ1-4; no reliable D call. The CDR3 is 14 residues long. The V gene's germline CDR1 is MNHEY and CDR2 SVGAGI. V was pared by 4 bases and J by 4 bases, with 10 bases between. This chain's CDR3 is CASSLRGGNEKLFF. DNA of the CDR3: TGTGCCAGCAGTTTGCGGGGAGGTAATGAAAAACTGTTTTTT.

Remarks on this clone: This sample also contains other DNA sequences that code for the same CDR3. The J gene is TRBJ2-2, the V gene TRBV14, with no clear D. Trimming stripped 1 base from V and 4 bases from J, with 7 bases between. Germline CDR1 SGHDN, CDR2 FVKESK. This CDR3 spans 14 amino acids. Written as DNA, the CDR3 is TGTGCCAGCAGCCAAGGTGGCTCCACCGGGGAGCTGTTTTTT. Encoded protein: CASSQGGSTGELFF.

This chain uses TRBV5-1 with TRBJ1-1; D gene unclear. Trimming left V 0 bases short and J 6 bases short, with 12 bases between. The CDR3 has 14 amino acids. Germline V gene sequence: CDR1 SGHRS, CDR2 YFSETQ. The CDR3 DNA reads TGCGCCAGCAGCTTGGCCTTAGGGAGCCCTGAAGCTTTCTTT. Its translation: CASSLALGSPEAFF.